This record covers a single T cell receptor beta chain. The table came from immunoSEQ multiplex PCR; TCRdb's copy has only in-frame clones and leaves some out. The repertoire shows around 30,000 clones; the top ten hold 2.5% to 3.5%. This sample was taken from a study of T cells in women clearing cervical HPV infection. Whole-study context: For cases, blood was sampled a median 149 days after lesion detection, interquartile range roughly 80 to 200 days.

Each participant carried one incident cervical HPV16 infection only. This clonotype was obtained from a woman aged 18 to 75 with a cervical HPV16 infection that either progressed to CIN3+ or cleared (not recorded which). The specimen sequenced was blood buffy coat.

CDR3 bases read: TGTGCCAGTAGTATTAGTAGCGGGGGGGCAGAGACC. It codes for CASSISSGGAET. The entire CDR3 protein reads CASSISSGGAETQYF. The chain has TRBV19 and TRBJ2-5; 11 nucleotides agree with TRBD2. The read gets to within 3 residues of the CDR3 end, and the germline J gene fills in the rest. CDR3 length: 15 amino acids. CDR1 and CDR2 (germline): LNHDA, SQIVND (reference sequence). Unmatched junction bases numbered 4, after V lost 3 bases and J lost 4 bases.